This is a list of T cell receptor beta chains from one sample in a study of T cell repertoires and HLA-DP antigens. Clones were sequenced by immunoSEQ multiplex PCR, and TCRdb holds only the in-frame ones, with some missing. The sample has some 110,000 clones; almost 95% are singletons. Their specific antigens are unknown. The sample consisted of CD4+ T cells from PBMCs. The receptors were sampled from a young woman in good health and CMV-seronegative. CDR3s include the opening cysteine and the closing phenylalanine or tryptophan. Size tells how often a clone was seen (once, few, many) or the class of an expanded clone, and some rows leave it out.

j_call	v_call	clone_size	cdr3_aa
TRBJ1-5	TRBV7-2	NA	CASSWGQGAGWPQHF
TRBJ2-1	TRBV7-2	NA	CASRDRDRGYNEQFF
TRBJ1-4	TRBV5-1	once	CASSLRATNEKLFF
TRBJ2-1	TRBV7-2	NA	CASSTWTDSYNEQFF
TRBJ1-2	TRBV5-4	NA	CASSPRGQGAFNYGYTF
TRBJ1-2	TRBV28	NA	CASRKSGTGPRGYTF
TRBJ1-5	TRBV11-2	once	CASSSESQPQHF
TRBJ1-2	TRBV5-6	NA	CASRPLGQGYGYTF
TRBJ1-2	TRBV18	NA	CASSPQQVPNYGYTF
TRBJ2-5	TRBV28	once	CASSFGQMYQETQYF
TRBJ2-5	TRBV2	NA	CASGSGTKRKETQYF
TRBJ1-1	TRBV2	NA	CASTGRQGAGGTEAFF
TRBJ1-5	TRBV19	NA	CASNQGVIQPQHF
TRBJ2-1	TRBV30	NA	CAWSAGLWVNEQFF
TRBJ2-3	TRBV5-1	NA	CASSLAYYATDTQYF
TRBJ2-1	TRBV2	NA	CASRGHSPGSEQFF
TRBJ2-6	TRBV29-1	NA	CSVPAGGSGANVLTF
TRBJ1-2	TRBV19	NA	CASSFRWERGGYTF
TRBJ2-2	TRBV30	NA	CAWSPGYGTGELFF
TRBJ1-5	TRBV5-6	few	CASSPGGGGQPQHF
TRBJ1-1	TRBV6-4	NA	CASRKEGGLNTEAFF
TRBJ1-1	TRBV19	NA	CASKNLRVGNTEAFF
TRBJ1-2	TRBV7-9	many	CASSLPGVRGYTF
TRBJ1-2	TRBV27	NA	CASSSSDRVDGYTF
TRBJ2-3	TRBV7-9	NA	CASSSIKGGEFTDTQYF
TRBJ2-1	TRBV25-1	NA	CASSQSRTSVYNEQFF
TRBJ1-1	TRBV7-9	NA	CASSLQKPMNTEAFF
TRBJ2-5	TRBV6-6	NA	CASTPARLQTQYF
TRBJ1-3	TRBV18	NA	CASSPPALISGNTIYF
TRBJ1-2	TRBV21-1	NA	CASSKDRTFNYGYTF
TRBJ1-4	TRBV19	NA	CASSYFRDREGEKLFF
TRBJ1-1	TRBV29-1	few	CSVDSQGEAFF
TRBJ2-2	TRBV28	NA	CASRLLAVSNTGELFF
TRBJ2-4	TRBV7-8	NA	CASSLVGYRDSLAKNIQYF
TRBJ1-5	TRBV19	NA	CASSIGVGLGNQPQHF
TRBJ2-7	TRBV5-6	NA	CASSRDSRDAGQYF
TRBJ1-1	TRBV7-9	NA	CASTAIRGTEAFF
TRBJ2-1	TRBV11-3	NA	CASSLPRGGVFF
TRBJ2-5	TRBV2	once	CASSPQGGLQETQYF
TRBJ1-6	TRBV9	NA	CASSKGPGSSYNSPLHF
TRBJ2-7	TRBV6-5	NA	CATREVHEQYF
TRBJ1-2	TRBV11-1	NA	CASSRRGREGSGYTF
TRBJ1-2	TRBV19	NA	CASSSSYQGPGYTF
TRBJ1-1	TRBV12-5	NA	CASGQGYTEAFF
TRBJ1-4	TRBV25-1	NA	CATSRAGGVNEKLFF
TRBJ1-5	TRBV23-1	NA	CASSQRGQTLSNQPQHF
TRBJ1-6	TRBV28	few	CASSPGGNSPLHF
TRBJ2-2	TRBV7-3	NA	CASSPRNAGSTGELFF
TRBJ2-3	TRBV7-3	NA	CASSLRDSDTQYF
TRBJ2-2	TRBV28	NA	CASSLYWSSNTGELFF
TRBJ2-7	TRBV6-1	NA	CASRLTETYEQYF
TRBJ1-4	TRBV14	NA	CASSESSFWLDEKLFF
TRBJ2-1	TRBV2	NA	CASRFRSYNEQFF
TRBJ1-1	TRBV29-1	NA	CSVTLTGQAFF
TRBJ1-1	TRBV4-2	NA	CASSQAPGRTEAFF
TRBJ2-7	TRBV6-5	NA	CASSRTGDEQYF
TRBJ1-1	TRBV2	NA	CASSSGLAVAFF